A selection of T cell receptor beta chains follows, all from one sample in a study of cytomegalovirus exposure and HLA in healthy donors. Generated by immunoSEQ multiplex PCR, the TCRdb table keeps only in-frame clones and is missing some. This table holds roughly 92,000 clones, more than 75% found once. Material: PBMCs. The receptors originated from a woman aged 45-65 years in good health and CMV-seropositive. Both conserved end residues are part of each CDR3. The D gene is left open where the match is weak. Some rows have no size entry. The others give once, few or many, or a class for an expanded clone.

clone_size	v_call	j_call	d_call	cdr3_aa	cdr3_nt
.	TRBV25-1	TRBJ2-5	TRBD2	CASSEYAGRARETQYF	TGTGCCAGCAGTGAATATGCTGGGAGGGCCAGGGAGACCCAGTACTTC
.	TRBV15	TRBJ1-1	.	CTTSRDGRSNTEAFF	TGTACCACCAGCAGAGACGGAAGGAGTAACACTGAAGCTTTCTTT
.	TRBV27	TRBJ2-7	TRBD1	CASSLRTGFYEQYF	TGTGCCAGCAGTTTAAGGACAGGCTTCTACGAGCAGTACTTC
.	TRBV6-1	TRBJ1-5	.	CASSRMWQDNQPQHF	TGTGCCAGTTCAAGGATGTGGCAGGACAATCAGCCCCAGCATTTT
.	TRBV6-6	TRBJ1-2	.	CASSYSSGANYGYTF	TGTGCCAGCAGTTACTCCTCCGGGGCTAACTATGGCTACACCTTC
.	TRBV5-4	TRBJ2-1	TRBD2	CASSFSSGSKNEQFF	TGTGCCAGCAGCTTTTCTAGCGGGAGCAAGAATGAGCAGTTCTTC
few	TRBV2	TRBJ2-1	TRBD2	CASTPGLAYNEQFF	TGTGCCAGCACCCCGGGACTAGCCTACAATGAGCAGTTCTTC
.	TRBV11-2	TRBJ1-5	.	CASSFRGQPQHF	TGTGCCAGCAGCTTCCGGGGTCAGCCCCAGCATTTT
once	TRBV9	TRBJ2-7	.	CASSGYEQYF	TGTGCCAGCAGCGGCTACGAGCAGTACTTC
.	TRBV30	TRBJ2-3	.	CAWSVQAWGDTQYF	TGTGCCTGGAGTGTACAGGCATGGGGAGATACGCAGTATTTT
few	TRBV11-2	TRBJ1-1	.	CASSTPVIRGTEAFF	TGTGCCAGCAGCACCCCAGTGATCAGGGGAACTGAAGCTTTCTTT
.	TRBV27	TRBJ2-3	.	CASSLGGAGTDTQYF	TGTGCCAGCAGCCTCGGGGGTGCGGGAACAGATACGCAGTATTTT
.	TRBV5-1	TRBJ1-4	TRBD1	CASSLSGQGGEKLFF	TGCGCCAGCAGCTTGTCTGGGCAGGGGGGTGAAAAACTGTTTTTT
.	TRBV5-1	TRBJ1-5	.	CASSSGVSNQPQHF	TGCGCCAGCAGCAGCGGGGTCAGCAATCAGCCCCAGCATTTT
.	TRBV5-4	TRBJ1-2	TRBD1	CASSAQQRRDRADGYTF	TGTGCCAGCAGCGCACAACAGAGACGGGACAGGGCGGATGGCTACACCTTC
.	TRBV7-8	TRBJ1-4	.	CASSLRFGTFTTNEKLFF	TGTGCCAGCAGCCTGAGGTTTGGGACATTTACAACTAATGAAAAACTGTTTTTT
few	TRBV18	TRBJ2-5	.	CASSPSTSLQETQYF	TGTGCCAGCTCACCATCAACTAGTTTGCAAGAGACCCAGTACTTC
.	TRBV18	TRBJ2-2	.	CASSPPRGPLNTGELFF	TGTGCCAGCTCACCCCCGCGAGGGCCGTTGAACACCGGGGAGCTGTTTTTT
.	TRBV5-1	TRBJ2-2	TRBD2	CASSVLAGGNTGELFF	TGCGCCAGCAGCGTCCTAGCGGGAGGGAACACCGGGGAGCTGTTTTTT
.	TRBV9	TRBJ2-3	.	CASSAKTSEARDTQYF	TGTGCCAGCAGCGCCAAGACTAGTGAGGCCAGAGATACGCAGTATTTT
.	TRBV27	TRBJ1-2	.	CASSSHATSNYGYTF	TGTGCCAGCAGTTCTCACGCCACTTCTAACTATGGCTACACCTTC
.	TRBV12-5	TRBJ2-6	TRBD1	CASAFSRDRGIPGANVLTF	TGTGCTAGTGCATTTTCTCGGGACAGGGGGATACCTGGGGCCAACGTCCTGACTTTC
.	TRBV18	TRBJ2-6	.	CASSRSSGANVLTF	TGTGCCAGCTCACGGAGCTCTGGGGCCAACGTCCTGACTTTC
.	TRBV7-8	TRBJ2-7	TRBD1	CASSFRDRAYEQYF	TGTGCCAGCAGCTTCAGGGACAGGGCTTACGAGCAGTACTTC
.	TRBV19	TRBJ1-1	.	CATETGMNTEAFF	TGTGCCACTGAGACAGGAATGAACACTGAAGCTTTCTTT
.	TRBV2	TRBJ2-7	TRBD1	CASIQGQVGYEQYF	TGTGCCAGCATACAGGGACAGGTTGGCTACGAGCAGTACTTC
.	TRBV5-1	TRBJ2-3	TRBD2	CASSLGLAGATDTQYF	TGCGCCAGCAGCCTGGGACTAGCGGGTGCAACAGATACGCAGTATTTT
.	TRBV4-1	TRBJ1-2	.	CASSQDRAGYGYTF	TGCGCCAGCAGCCAAGATAGGGCAGGGTATGGCTACACCTTC
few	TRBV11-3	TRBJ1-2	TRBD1	CASSPGQFEANTF	TGTGCCAGCAGTCCGGGACAGTTTGAGGCTAACACCTTC
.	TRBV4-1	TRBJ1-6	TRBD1	CASSRDRGNSPLHF	TGCGCCAGCAGCCGTGACAGGGGGAATTCACCCCTCCACTTT
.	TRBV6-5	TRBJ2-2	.	CASRRVGGRYGELFF	TGTGCCAGCAGGCGAGTCGGGGGGCGATACGGGGAGCTGTTTTTT
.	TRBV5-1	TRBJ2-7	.	CASSSGLSAYEQYF	TGCGCCAGCAGCTCCGGACTATCCGCCTACGAGCAGTACTTC
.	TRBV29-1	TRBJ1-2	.	CSVETDNYGYTF	TGCAGCGTTGAAACAGATAACTATGGCTACACCTTC
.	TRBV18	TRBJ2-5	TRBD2	CASSPQRGGETQYF	TGTGCCAGCTCCCCACAAAGGGGAGGGGAGACCCAGTACTTC
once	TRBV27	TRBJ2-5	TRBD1	CASSSGQGTKTQYF	TGTGCCAGCAGTTCCGGACAGGGTACGAAGACCCAGTACTTC
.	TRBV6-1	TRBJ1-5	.	CASRAAGARNQPQHF	TGTGCCAGCAGAGCGGCCGGCGCCCGCAATCAGCCCCAGCATTTT
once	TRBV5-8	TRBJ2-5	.	CASSLTPRQKETQYF	TGTGCCAGCAGCTTGACCCCTCGACAGAAAGAGACCCAGTACTTC
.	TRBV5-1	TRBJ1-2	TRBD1	CASSLDGTVSGYTF	TGCGCCAGCAGCTTGGACGGGACAGTAAGTGGCTACACCTTC
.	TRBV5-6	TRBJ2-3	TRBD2	CASSLVATSMTDTQYF	TGTGCCAGCAGCTTGGTCGCGACTAGCATGACAGATACGCAGTATTTT
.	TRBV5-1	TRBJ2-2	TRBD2	CASMTSPDTGELFF	TGCGCCAGCATGACTAGCCCCGACACCGGGGAGCTGTTTTTT
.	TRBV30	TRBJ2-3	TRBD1	CAWNLGQVSTDTQYF	TGTGCCTGGAACCTAGGACAGGTTAGCACAGATACGCAGTATTTT
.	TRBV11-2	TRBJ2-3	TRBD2	CASSLMLAGATDTQYF	TGTGCCAGCAGCTTAATGCTAGCGGGAGCCACAGATACGCAGTATTTT
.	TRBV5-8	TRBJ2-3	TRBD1	CASSREDRLDATDTQYF	TGTGCCAGCAGTCGAGAGGACAGGTTGGATGCCACAGATACGCAGTATTTT
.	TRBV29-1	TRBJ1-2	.	CSGGRDAGYTF	TGCAGCGGGGGCAGGGATGCTGGCTACACCTTC
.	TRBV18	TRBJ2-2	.	CASSPPSVNTGELFF	TGTGCCAGCTCACCACCTTCGGTTAACACCGGGGAGCTGTTTTTT
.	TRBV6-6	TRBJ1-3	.	CASSYTGAGNTIYF	TGTGCCAGCAGTTACACCGGGGCTGGAAACACCATATATTTT
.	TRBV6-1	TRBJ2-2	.	CASSEVLANTGELFF	TGTGCCAGCAGTGAAGTCCTAGCGAACACCGGGGAGCTGTTTTTT